The 19 T cell receptor beta chains given below trace back to one sample, sequenced in a study of blood T cell repertoires in COVID-19. Measured with immunoSEQ multiplex PCR; TCRdb has only the in-frame clones, and not every one. The top ten clones hold under 6.5% of a sample with roughly 200,000 clones, approximately 80% of them seen once. The sample comprised PBMCs or T cells enriched from blood (not recorded which). Receptors were obtained from a woman between 55 and 75 years old with acute COVID-19.

This chain connects TRBV7-2 to TRBJ1-4, with 11 bases that match TRBD1. This CDR3 has 15 amino acids. V gave up 5 bases and J gave up 6 bases; unmatched junction bases: 5. The germline V gene encodes CDR1 SGHTA and CDR2 FQGNSA. CDR3 sequence: CASSITDRGHEKLFF. CDR3 nucleotide sequence: TGTGCCAGCAGCATCACGGACAGGGGGCATGAAAAACTGTTTTTT.

The J gene is TRBJ1-4, the V gene TRBV13, with D possibly TRBD1 on 6 matching bases. With 4 bases removed from V and 1 base from J, the gap between germline ends came to 13 bases. The CDR3 contains 16 residues. The germline V gene has CDR1 PRHDT and CDR2 FYEKMQ (reference sequence). The CDR3 spells CASSSSGVETNEKLFF. The CDR3 bases are TGTGCCAGCAGCTCATCAGGGGTAGAAACTAATGAAAAACTGTTTTTT.

This clone was seen only once. The chain employs TRBV4-3 and TRBJ2-5, with D maybe TRBD1 (5 bases). Trimming took off 1 base at V and 1 base at J, with 10 bases between the two ends. CDR1 and CDR2 (germline): LGHNA, YSLEER. This CDR3 contains 15 residues. The CDR3 spells CASSQVIRAQETQYF. CDR3 sequence (DNA): TGCGCCAGCAGCCAAGTCATCAGGGCCCAAGAGACCCAGTACTTC.

The chain joins TRBV7-2 to TRBJ2-7; D may be TRBD2 (5 bases). The CDR3 totals 14 residues. CDR1 and CDR2 from the germline V gene are SGHTA and FQGNSA. V was cut by 5 bases and J by 4 bases, with 15 bases left in between. The CDR3 DNA follows: TGTGCCAGCAGCACCCCTGAGGGTTCGTACGAGCAGTACTTC. It encodes CASSTPEGSYEQYF.

The rearrangement uses TRBV7-2 and TRBJ2-2; D not resolved. CDR1 is SGHTA, CDR2 FQGNSA, per germline. The CDR3 is 13 amino acids. The V gene lost 5 bases and the J gene lost 9 bases, with 13 bases spanning the gap. DNA for the CDR3: TGTGCCAGCAGCACCTTTAGTAGTAGGGAGCTGTTTTTT. This codes for CASSTFSSRELFF.

This sequence joins TRBV5-1 and TRBJ2-1; D call uncertain. Germline V gene data show CDR1 as SGHRS and CDR2 as YFSETQ. The CDR3 spans 13 residues. V was cut by 4 bases and J by 7 bases, with 12 bases left in between. CDR3 bases: TGCGCCAGCAGCCAGCTTACGGGTAATGAGCAGTTCTTC. Translating it yields CASSQLTGNEQFF. Using reference TRBV5-1 and TRBJ2-1 for the parts outside the CDR3, the full variable domain is KAGVTQTPRYLIKTRGQQVTLSCSPISGHRSVSWYQQTPGQGLQFLFEYFSETQRNKGNFPGRFSGRQFSNSRSEMNVSTLELGDSALYLCASSQLTGNEQFFGPGTRLTVL.

The genes are TRBV3-1 (or the pseudogene TRBV3-2) and TRBJ2-3, with a tentative D call TRBD1 (6 bases). Germline CDR1 and CDR2: LGHDT and YNNKEL (reference sequence). This CDR3 is 16 amino acids long. With 4 bases removed from V and 6 bases from J, the gap between germline ends came to 20 bases. The CDR3 DNA follows: TGTGCCAGCAGCCGGAATCCGGGACAAACGAGGGATACGCAGTATTTT. Amino acid sequence: CASSRNPGQTRDTQYF.

The rearrangement joins TRBV5-1 to TRBJ2-3, with D possibly matching TRBD1 (6 bases). This CDR3 is 16 amino acids long. Trimming cost V 0 bases and J 5 bases, with 16 bases left between them. Germline-derived CDR1 and CDR2 are SGHRS and YFSETQ. The CDR3 DNA is TGCGCCAGCAGCTTGGGGGCAGGGGCACCGGGAGATACGCAGTATTTT. It codes for CASSLGAGAPGDTQYF.

V and J are TRBV4-3 and TRBJ1-1, with a weak D call TRBD1 (6 bases). The V and J ends lost 0 bases and 10 bases respectively, with 9 bases between them. From germline, CDR1 is LGHNA and CDR2 YSLEER. The CDR3 is 12 amino acids. CDR3 nucleotide sequence: TGCGCCAGCAGCCAAGAACAGGGTTCAGCTTTCTTT. This codes for CASSQEQGSAFF.

The V and J genes are TRBV15 and TRBJ1-2, with 11 bases aligning to TRBD1. Trimming cost V 7 bases and J 6 bases; bases outside gene matches: 13. This CDR3 spans 16 amino acids. Germline-derived CDR1 and CDR2 are LNHNV and YYDKDF (reference sequence). CDR3 amino acids: CATTTSRGQGVDGYTF. The CDR3 region has the DNA TGTGCCACCACCACGAGCAGGGGACAGGGGGTTGATGGCTACACCTTC.

The chain joins TRBV29-1 to TRBJ2-7, with a possible D match to TRBD2 (5 bases). The V and J ends lost 5 bases and 3 bases respectively, with 11 bases between them. The CDR3 runs 12 residues. Germline CDR1 SQVTM, CDR2 ANQGSEA. As DNA, the CDR3 is TGCAGCGTTTCGGCCGGACTCTACGAGCAGTACGTC. Translating it yields CSVSAGLYEQYV.

The rearrangement joins TRBV9 to TRBJ2-3; TRBD2 matches 8 bases. Unmatched junction bases numbered 1, after V lost 2 bases and J lost 2 bases. There are 14 residues in the CDR3. Germline V gives CDR1 SGDLS, CDR2 YYNGEE. CDR3 sequence reads: CASSVSGATDTQYF. The CDR3 region has the DNA TGTGCCAGCAGCGTTAGCGGGGCCACAGATACGCAGTATTTT. The complete variable domain, with remaining parts taken from reference TRBV9 and TRBJ2-3, reads DSGVTQTPKHLITATGQRVTLRCSPRSGDLSVYWYQQSLDQGLQFLIQYYNGEERAKGNILERFSAQQFPDLHSELNLSSLELGDSALYFCASSVSGATDTQYFGPGTRLTVL.

This chain uses TRBV28 with TRBJ1-1, with TRBD1 as a possible D gene (6 bases). Germline CDR1 MDHEN, CDR2 SYDVKM. This CDR3 region has 13 residues. Trimming pared 3 bases from V and 10 bases from J, leaving 15 bases between. The CDR3 DNA sequence: TGTGCCAGCAGTTTGGGACGGCGGGGGCGAGCTTTCTTT. The encoded protein is CASSLGRRGRAFF.

The chain uses TRBV28 and TRBJ1-1, with D uncertain. The CDR3 covers 12 residues. Germline V gives CDR1 MDHEN, CDR2 SYDVKM. Trimming took off 2 bases at V and 3 bases at J, with 4 bases between the two ends. This chain's CDR3 is CASSLQDTEAFF. The CDR3 bases are TGTGCCAGCAGTTTACAGGACACTGAAGCTTTCTTT.

This chain connects TRBV30 to TRBJ1-2; no clear D gene. From germline, CDR1 is GTSNPN and CDR2 SVGIG (reference sequence). The CDR3 is made up of 16 amino acids. V was cut by 2 bases and J by 2 bases, with 18 bases left in between. CDR3 loop: CAWSKMEFGRNYGYTF. As DNA, the CDR3 is TGTGCCTGGAGTAAGATGGAATTCGGCAGGAACTATGGCTACACCTTC.

This clone was detected a few times. The genes are TRBV25-1 and TRBJ2-7, with a possible D match to TRBD2 (6 bases). The CDR3 consists of 11 residues. Germline CDR1 and CDR2: MGHDK and SYGVNS. Trimming removed 8 bases from V and 2 bases from J, with 7 bases in between. The CDR3 bases are TGTGCCAGCGGAGGGGCCTACGAGCAGTACTTC. It specifies CASGGAYEQYF.

This rearrangement joins TRBV29-1 to TRBJ2-1, with a weak D call TRBD2 (7 bases). The CDR3 is made up of 16 amino acids. Trimming removed 0 bases at V and 7 bases at J, with 19 bases between. Per the germline V gene, CDR1 is SQVTM and CDR2 is ANQGSEA. The CDR3 sequence is CSVEDQRGGLMNEQFF. The CDR3 bases are TGCAGCGTTGAAGATCAGAGGGGGGGGCTAATGAATGAGCAGTTCTTC.

The V gene is TRBV5-1, the J gene TRBJ2-3; TRBD1 matches 7 bases. CDR1 is SGHRS and CDR2 is YFSETQ in the germline V gene. V shed 6 bases, J shed 0 bases, and the junction held 7 bases outside the gene matches. This CDR3 is 15 amino acids long. The DNA of the CDR3 is TGCGCCAGCACCAGGACAGGCCTAAGCACAGATACGCAGTATTTT. Translating it yields CASTRTGLSTDTQYF.

The chain joins TRBV7-9 to TRBJ2-2; 12 nucleotides align to TRBD2. In germline, CDR1 is SEHNR, CDR2 FQNEAQ (reference sequence). The J segment lost 5 bases and the V segment lost 7 bases, leaving 11 bases of the junction unmatched. This CDR3 is 17 amino acids long. The CDR3 nucleotides are TGTGCCAGCATCAGGCTAGCGGGAGGGCCCAGGACCGGGGAGCTGTTTTTT. It encodes CASIRLAGGPRTGELFF.